A selection of T cell receptor beta chains follows, all from one sample in a study of beta chain features in type 1 diabetes. Profiling relied on immunoSEQ multiplex PCR, and the TCRdb table lists in-frame clones only, not all of them. The data contain approximately 340,000 clones, around 15% of them singletons. Specimen: naive CD4+ T cells from blood. The receptor source for this set is a woman younger than 35 in good health. Each CDR3 is given with its conserved first and last residue. The order of the fields is V gene, D gene, J gene, clone size, CDR3 protein, CDR3 DNA. D genes are given only for firm matches. Clone size is not always given. Where it is, it says once, few, many or a class for expanded clones.

v_gene: TRBV19; d_gene: -; j_gene: TRBJ2-2; abundance: few; CDR3aa: CASNRQIGELFF; CDR3nt: TGTGCCAGTAACAGGCAGATCGGGGAGCTGTTTTTT
v_gene: TRBV5-6; d_gene: TRBD1; j_gene: TRBJ2-7; abundance: -; CDR3aa: CASSWDRDSIYEQYF; CDR3nt: TGTGCCAGCAGCTGGGACCGGGACAGTATCTACGAGCAGTACTTC
v_gene: TRBV14; d_gene: TRBD1; j_gene: TRBJ2-1; abundance: many; CDR3aa: CASTFGQGRQFF; CDR3nt: TGTGCCAGCACCTTTGGACAGGGGAGGCAGTTCTTC
v_gene: TRBV7-9; d_gene: TRBD2; j_gene: TRBJ2-5; abundance: few; CDR3aa: CASSFIAGTTQETQYF; CDR3nt: TGTGCCAGCAGCTTTATAGCGGGGACAACTCAAGAGACCCAGTACTTC
v_gene: TRBV19; d_gene: TRBD1; j_gene: TRBJ2-5; abundance: -; CDR3aa: CASSLNLQGGGETQYF; CDR3nt: TGTGCCAGTAGCTTAAACCTACAGGGGGGTGGAGAGACCCAGTACTTC
v_gene: TRBV7-9; d_gene: TRBD1; j_gene: TRBJ1-1; abundance: few; CDR3aa: CAGSGQGIGEAFF; CDR3nt: TGTGCCGGTTCGGGACAGGGGATCGGGGAAGCTTTCTTT
v_gene: TRBV5-1; d_gene: -; j_gene: TRBJ2-1; abundance: few; CDR3aa: CASSLALDGVNEQFF; CDR3nt: TGCGCCAGCAGCTTGGCCCTCGACGGGGTCAATGAGCAGTTCTTC
v_gene: TRBV9; d_gene: -; j_gene: TRBJ2-7; abundance: -; CDR3aa: CASSVLSGWSYEQYF; CDR3nt: TGTGCCAGCAGCGTATTGTCAGGGTGGTCCTACGAGCAGTACTTC
v_gene: TRBV13; d_gene: -; j_gene: TRBJ2-2; abundance: -; CDR3aa: CASSLRAGRTGELFF; CDR3nt: TGTGCCAGCAGCTTACGGGCGGGACGCACCGGGGAGCTGTTTTTT
v_gene: TRBV18; d_gene: -; j_gene: TRBJ1-1; abundance: few; CDR3aa: CASSPTQDTEAFF; CDR3nt: TGTGCCAGCTCACCAACACAGGACACTGAAGCTTTCTTT
v_gene: TRBV9; d_gene: TRBD1; j_gene: TRBJ2-5; abundance: few; CDR3aa: CASSRGSGTGVQETQYF; CDR3nt: TGTGCCAGCAGCAGAGGATCCGGGACAGGAGTCCAAGAGACCCAGTACTTC
v_gene: TRBV15; d_gene: -; j_gene: TRBJ2-3; abundance: few; CDR3aa: CATSRDRRGLTDTQYF; CDR3nt: TGTGCCACCAGCAGAGATCGGAGGGGGCTAACAGATACGCAGTATTTT
v_gene: TRBV11-3; d_gene: -; j_gene: TRBJ2-6; abundance: -; CDR3aa: CASSWPGANVLTF; CDR3nt: TGTGCCAGCAGCTGGCCTGGGGCCAACGTCCTGACTTTC
v_gene: TRBV6-1; d_gene: TRBD2; j_gene: TRBJ2-1; abundance: -; CDR3aa: CASSGASGRGSEQFF; CDR3nt: TGTGCCAGCAGTGGGGCTAGCGGGAGAGGGAGTGAGCAGTTCTTC
v_gene: TRBV30; d_gene: -; j_gene: TRBJ2-3; abundance: few; CDR3aa: CAWSKYGSSPDTQYF; CDR3nt: TGTGCCTGGAGTAAATACGGGAGTTCCCCAGATACGCAGTATTTT
v_gene: TRBV6-6; d_gene: -; j_gene: TRBJ1-1; abundance: few; CDR3aa: CASSSPGANTEAFF; CDR3nt: TGTGCCAGCAGTTCACCGGGAGCGAACACTGAAGCTTTCTTT
v_gene: TRBV30; d_gene: -; j_gene: TRBJ1-5; abundance: -; CDR3aa: CASSGVDQPQHF; CDR3nt: TGTGCCTCCTCGGGGGTGGATCAGCCCCAGCATTTT
v_gene: TRBV25-1; d_gene: -; j_gene: TRBJ1-5; abundance: -; CDR3aa: CASSEPYSNQPQHF; CDR3nt: TGTGCCAGCAGTGAACCCTATAGCAATCAGCCCCAGCATTTT
v_gene: TRBV5-5; d_gene: -; j_gene: TRBJ2-3; abundance: few; CDR3aa: CASSFRTDTQYF; CDR3nt: TGTGCCAGCAGTTTCAGAACAGATACGCAGTATTTT
v_gene: TRBV18; d_gene: TRBD2; j_gene: TRBJ2-3; abundance: -; CDR3aa: CASSPSVGGPTDTQYF; CDR3nt: TGTGCCAGCTCACCATCCGTGGGAGGGCCCACAGATACGCAGTATTTT
v_gene: TRBV28; d_gene: -; j_gene: TRBJ2-3; abundance: few; CDR3aa: CASLRWSGGTSTDTQYF; CDR3nt: TGTGCCAGCTTGAGGTGGAGTGGCGGGACTAGCACAGATACGCAGTATTTT
v_gene: TRBV9; d_gene: TRBD2; j_gene: TRBJ2-1; abundance: few; CDR3aa: CASSGTSGNWNEQFF; CDR3nt: TGTGCCAGCAGCGGGACTAGCGGGAACTGGAATGAGCAGTTCTTC
v_gene: TRBV2; d_gene: -; j_gene: TRBJ2-7; abundance: -; CDR3aa: CAQQLGLQYF; CDR3nt: TGTGCTCAGCAACTGGGACTCCAGTACTTC
v_gene: TRBV29-1; d_gene: TRBD1; j_gene: TRBJ1-2; abundance: few; CDR3aa: CSVGLGQGNYGYTF; CDR3nt: TGCAGCGTTGGGCTGGGACAGGGCAACTATGGCTACACCTTC
v_gene: TRBV30; d_gene: -; j_gene: TRBJ2-4; abundance: few; CDR3aa: CACQGGAKNIQYF; CDR3nt: TGTGCCTGTCAGGGTGGGGCCAAAAACATTCAGTACTTC
v_gene: TRBV4-2; d_gene: TRBD1; j_gene: TRBJ1-1; abundance: -; CDR3aa: CASRRDSEAFF; CDR3nt: TGTGCCAGCCGCCGGGACAGCGAAGCTTTCTTT
v_gene: TRBV23-1; d_gene: -; j_gene: TRBJ2-7; abundance: -; CDR3aa: CASSQSRLSYEQYF; CDR3nt: TGCGCCAGCAGTCAATCGAGATTATCCTACGAGCAGTACTTC
v_gene: TRBV29-1; d_gene: TRBD1; j_gene: TRBJ2-3; abundance: -; CDR3aa: CSVGRTGSTDTQYF; CDR3nt: TGCAGCGTTGGGCGGACAGGGAGCACAGATACGCAGTATTTT
v_gene: TRBV14; d_gene: -; j_gene: TRBJ2-1; abundance: few; CDR3aa: CASSQAASSYNEQFF; CDR3nt: TGTGCCAGCAGCCAGGCGGCAAGCTCCTACAATGAGCAGTTCTTC
v_gene: TRBV27; d_gene: TRBD2; j_gene: TRBJ2-7; abundance: few; CDR3aa: CASNRLAGKGNYEQYF; CDR3nt: TGTGCCAGCAACCGACTAGCGGGAAAGGGTAACTACGAGCAGTACTTC
v_gene: TRBV30; d_gene: TRBD1; j_gene: TRBJ2-4; abundance: -; CDR3aa: CAWSSPGQGDF; CDR3nt: TGTGCCTGGAGTTCCCCGGGACAGGGGGACTTC